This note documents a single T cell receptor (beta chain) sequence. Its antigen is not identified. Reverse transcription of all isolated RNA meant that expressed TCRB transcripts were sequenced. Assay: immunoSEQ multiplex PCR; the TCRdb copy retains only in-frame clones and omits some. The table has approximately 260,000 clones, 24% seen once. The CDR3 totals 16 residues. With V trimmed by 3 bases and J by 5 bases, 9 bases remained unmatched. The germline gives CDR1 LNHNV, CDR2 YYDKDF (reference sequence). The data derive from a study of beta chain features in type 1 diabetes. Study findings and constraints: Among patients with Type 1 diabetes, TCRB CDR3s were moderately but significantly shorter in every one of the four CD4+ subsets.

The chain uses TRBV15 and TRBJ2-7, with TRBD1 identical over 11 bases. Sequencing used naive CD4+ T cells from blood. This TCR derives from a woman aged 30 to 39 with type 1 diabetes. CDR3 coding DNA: TGTGCCACCAGCAGGGACCTGGACAGGGGGCGAGACGAGCAGTACTTC. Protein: CATSRDLDRGRDEQYF.